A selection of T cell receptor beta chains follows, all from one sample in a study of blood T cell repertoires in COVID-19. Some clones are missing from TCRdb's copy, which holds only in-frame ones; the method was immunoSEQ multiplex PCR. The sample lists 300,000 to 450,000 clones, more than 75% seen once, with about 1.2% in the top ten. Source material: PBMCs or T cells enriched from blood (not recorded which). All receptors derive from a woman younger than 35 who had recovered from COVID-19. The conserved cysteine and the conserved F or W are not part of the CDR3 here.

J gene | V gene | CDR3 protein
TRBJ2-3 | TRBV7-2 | ASSPRLAGSADTQY
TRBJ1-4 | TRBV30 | AGQGEVGNKLF
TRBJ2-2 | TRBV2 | ASISGVAGTGELF
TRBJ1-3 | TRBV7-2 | AKNREDENTIY
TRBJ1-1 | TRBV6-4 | ASRQQGLNTEAF
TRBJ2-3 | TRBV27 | ASSLGSSGGDTQY
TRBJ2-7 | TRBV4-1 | ASSHEQGARSYEQY
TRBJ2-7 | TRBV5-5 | ASSTAPQSSYEQY
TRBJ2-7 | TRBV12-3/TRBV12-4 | ASSPAGQARY
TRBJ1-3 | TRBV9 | ASSVERSSNTIY
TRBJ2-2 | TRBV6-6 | ASSPTETTGELF
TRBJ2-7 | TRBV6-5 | ASLDRAGEQY
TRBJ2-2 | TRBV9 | ASSVPASGGASNTGELF
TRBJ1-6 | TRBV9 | ASSVSLEENSPLH
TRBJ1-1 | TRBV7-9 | ASSLIGPTEAF
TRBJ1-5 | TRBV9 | ASSVEHQGQPQH
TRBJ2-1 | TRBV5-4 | ASSQGQAGSDEQF
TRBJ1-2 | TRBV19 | ASSGDRANYGYT
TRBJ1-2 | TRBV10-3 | AISESTGVEYGYT
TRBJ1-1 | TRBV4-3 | ASSQGTYSPEAF
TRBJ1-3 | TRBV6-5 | ASSYSPAGGNTIY
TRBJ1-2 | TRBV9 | ASSSLSDRGRNYGYT
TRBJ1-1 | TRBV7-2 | ASSRPGTMAPEAF
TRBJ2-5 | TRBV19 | ASSIGVGETQY
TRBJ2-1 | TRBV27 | ASSLSGGVTYNEQF
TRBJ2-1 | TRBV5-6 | ASSYPGTPTYNEQF
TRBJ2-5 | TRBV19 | ASSTLQGQDGTQY
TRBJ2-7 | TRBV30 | AWRGWDLGQGHYEQY
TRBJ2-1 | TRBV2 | ASRGHEQF
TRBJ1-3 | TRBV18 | ASSPTTGLSGNTIY
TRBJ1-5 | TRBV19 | ASSTGGDYQPQH
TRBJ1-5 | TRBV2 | ASSEGQGYQPQH
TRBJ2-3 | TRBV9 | ASSATGRPDTQY
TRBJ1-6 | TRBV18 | ASSPGTGSSYNSPLH
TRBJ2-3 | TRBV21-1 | ASSKTVASGYRTDTQY
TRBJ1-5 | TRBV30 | AWSVGTGLNQPQH
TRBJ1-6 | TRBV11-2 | ASSLDPRGRAFLH
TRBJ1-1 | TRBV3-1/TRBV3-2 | ASSPRGVQGARTEAF
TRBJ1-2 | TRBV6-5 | ASRGSAFGWDGYT
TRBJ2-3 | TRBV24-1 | ATSDTFHSGGAADTQY
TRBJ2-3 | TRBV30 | AWSGPIPTDTQY
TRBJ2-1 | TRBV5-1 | ASSLGTVSYNEQF
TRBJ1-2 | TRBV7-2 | ASSLSRGGFYGYT
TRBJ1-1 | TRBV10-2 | ASSEDSGPLGGLSDTEAF
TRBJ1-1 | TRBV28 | ASSQATGARTEAF
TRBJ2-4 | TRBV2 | ASSWTFLAKNIQY
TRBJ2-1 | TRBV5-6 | ASSLGQGAHNEQF
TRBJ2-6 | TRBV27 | ASSHLGGDIFSGANVLT
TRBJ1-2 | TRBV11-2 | ASSREGQGAPVYGYT
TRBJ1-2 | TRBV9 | ASSVEGWNLGGYT
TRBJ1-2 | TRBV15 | ATSRDRGAPLYGYT
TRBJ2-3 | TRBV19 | ASTPPGLAHPDTQY
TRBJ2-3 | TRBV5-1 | ASSLTVAGGGEDTQY
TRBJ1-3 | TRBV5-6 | ASSKDSKAGNTIY
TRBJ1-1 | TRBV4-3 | ASSQDRVGNTEAF
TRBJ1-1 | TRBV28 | ASSQNRGLNTEAF
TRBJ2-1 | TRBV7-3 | ASSSSVYNEQF
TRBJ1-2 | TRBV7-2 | ASSLGPTGSGYT
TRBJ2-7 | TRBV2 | AGSSGSAFEQY
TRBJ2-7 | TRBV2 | ASSEGGTGVYEQY